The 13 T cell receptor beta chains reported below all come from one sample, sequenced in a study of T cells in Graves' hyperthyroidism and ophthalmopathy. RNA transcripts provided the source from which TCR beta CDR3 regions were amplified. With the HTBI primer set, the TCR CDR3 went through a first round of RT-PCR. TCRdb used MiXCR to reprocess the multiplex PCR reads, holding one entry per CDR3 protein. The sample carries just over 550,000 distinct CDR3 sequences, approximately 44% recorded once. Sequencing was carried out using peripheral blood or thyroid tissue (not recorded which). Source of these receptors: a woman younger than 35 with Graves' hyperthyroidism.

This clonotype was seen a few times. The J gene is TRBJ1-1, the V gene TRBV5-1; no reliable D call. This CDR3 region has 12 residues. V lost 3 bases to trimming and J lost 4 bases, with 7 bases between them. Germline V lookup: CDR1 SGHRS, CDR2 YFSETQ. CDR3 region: CASSSGFTEAFF. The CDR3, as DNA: TGCGCCAGCAGCTCGGGCTTCACTGAAGCTTTCTTT.

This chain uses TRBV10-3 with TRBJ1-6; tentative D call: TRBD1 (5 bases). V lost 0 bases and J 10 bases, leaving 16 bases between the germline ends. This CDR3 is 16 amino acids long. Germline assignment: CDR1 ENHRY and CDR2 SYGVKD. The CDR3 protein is CAISESGTLWKSPLHF. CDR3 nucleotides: TGTGCCATCAGTGAGTCAGGGACGCTGTGGAAATCACCCCTCCACTTT.

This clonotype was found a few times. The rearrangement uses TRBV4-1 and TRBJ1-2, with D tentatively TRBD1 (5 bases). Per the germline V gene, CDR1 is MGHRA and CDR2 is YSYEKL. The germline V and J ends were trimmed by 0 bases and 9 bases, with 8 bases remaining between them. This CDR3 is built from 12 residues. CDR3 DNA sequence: TGCGCCAGCAGCCAAGACATGGGGCGCTACACCTTC. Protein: CASSQDMGRYTF.

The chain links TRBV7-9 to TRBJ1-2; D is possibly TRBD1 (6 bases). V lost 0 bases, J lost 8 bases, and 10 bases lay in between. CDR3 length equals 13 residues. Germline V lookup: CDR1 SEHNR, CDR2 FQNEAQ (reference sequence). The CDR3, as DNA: TGTGCCAGCAGCTTAGCCCTAACAGGGGGCTACACCTTC. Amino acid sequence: CASSLALTGGYTF.

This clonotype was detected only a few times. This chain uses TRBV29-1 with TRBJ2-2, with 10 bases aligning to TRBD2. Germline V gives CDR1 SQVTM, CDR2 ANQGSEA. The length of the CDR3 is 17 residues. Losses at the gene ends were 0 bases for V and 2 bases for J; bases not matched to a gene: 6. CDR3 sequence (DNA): TGCAGCGTTGAAGACCCCTGGACTAGCGGAAACACCGGGGAGCTGTTTTTT. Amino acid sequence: CSVEDPWTSGNTGELFF.

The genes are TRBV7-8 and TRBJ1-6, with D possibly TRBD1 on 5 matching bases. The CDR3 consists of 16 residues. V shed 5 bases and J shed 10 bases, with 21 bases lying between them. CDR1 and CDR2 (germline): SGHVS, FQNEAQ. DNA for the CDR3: TGTGCCAGCAGCCAAGCCCCGGGGGGTCTTGGCTCACCCCTCCACTTT. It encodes CASSQAPGGLGSPLHF.

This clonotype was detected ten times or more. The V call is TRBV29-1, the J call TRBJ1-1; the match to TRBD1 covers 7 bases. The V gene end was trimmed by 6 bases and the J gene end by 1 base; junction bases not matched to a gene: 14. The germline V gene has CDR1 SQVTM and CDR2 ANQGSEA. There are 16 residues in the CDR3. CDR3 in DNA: TGCAGCGTCATACCGCTACAGGGGAAGGGGAACACTGAAGCTTTCTTT. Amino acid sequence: CSVIPLQGKGNTEAFF.

CDR3 region: CASRSRSPPEAFF. The CDR3 DNA follows: TGTGCCAGCAGGTCTCGTAGTCCCCCTGAAGCTTTCTTT. The chain couples TRBV13 to TRBJ1-1; D is ambiguous. The CDR3 has 13 residues. V was clipped by 6 bases and J by 6 bases, with 14 bases between them. CDR1 PRHDT and CDR2 FYEKMQ come from the germline V gene (reference sequence).

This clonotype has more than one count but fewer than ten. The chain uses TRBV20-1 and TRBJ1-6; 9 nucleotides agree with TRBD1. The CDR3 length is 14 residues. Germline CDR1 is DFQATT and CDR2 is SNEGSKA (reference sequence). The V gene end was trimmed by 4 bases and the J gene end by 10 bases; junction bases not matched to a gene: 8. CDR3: CSAIAQGAGSPLHF. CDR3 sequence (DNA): TGCAGTGCTATCGCACAGGGGGCCGGATCACCCCTCCACTTT.

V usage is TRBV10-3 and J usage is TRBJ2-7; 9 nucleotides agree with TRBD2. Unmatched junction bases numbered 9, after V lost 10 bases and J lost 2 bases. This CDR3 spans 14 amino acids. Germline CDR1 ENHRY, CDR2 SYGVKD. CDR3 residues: CATAGASGAYEQYF. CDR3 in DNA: TGTGCCACCGCGGGAGCTAGCGGGGCCTACGAGCAGTACTTC.

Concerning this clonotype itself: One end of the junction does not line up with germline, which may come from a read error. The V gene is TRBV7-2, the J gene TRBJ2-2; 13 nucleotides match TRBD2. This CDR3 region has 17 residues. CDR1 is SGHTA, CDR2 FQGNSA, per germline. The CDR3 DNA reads TGCGCCAGCAGCCATAGGACTAGCGGGAGATCTCCCGGGGAGCTGTTTTTT. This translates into CASSHRTSGRSPGELFF.

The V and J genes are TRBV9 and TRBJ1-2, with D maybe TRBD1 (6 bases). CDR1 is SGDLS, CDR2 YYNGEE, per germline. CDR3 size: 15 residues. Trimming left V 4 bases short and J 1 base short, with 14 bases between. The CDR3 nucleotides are TGTGCCAGCAGCATCGAGGCAGGGGTTAACTATGGCTACACCTTC. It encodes CASSIEAGVNYGYTF.

CDR3 coding DNA: TGCGCCAGCAGTGCTCCGGGACAGCCATCAGATACGCAGTATTTT. This encodes CASSAPGQPSDTQYF. This sequence joins TRBV10-2 and TRBJ2-3, with 7 nucleotides matching TRBD1. Germline CDR1 and CDR2: WSHSY and SAAADI. Trimming removed 4 bases from V and 4 bases from J; junction bases left unmatched: 8. This CDR3 comprises 15 residues.